This entry is about one T cell receptor (beta chain). Its antigen has not been determined. Nothing much larger sits one base from this clone, and base qualities are not available. TCR beta CDR3 regions were sequenced from DNA using the immunoSEQ hsTCRbeta Kit. The paper's processing steps were these. TCR sequencing data were analysed with the ImmunoSEQ Analyzer. T cell clonality was defined as 1 minus Pielou's evenness computed on productive rearrangements. To measure T cell diversity, the inverse Simpson index was applied to productive templates. T cell density was defined as TCR beta template counts normalized to usable DNA, with usable DNA estimated by amplifying and sequencing housekeeping genes. Two-sided Kruskal-Wallis tests were used to compare TCR metrics between histologic stages. The immuneACCESS repertoire file appears here via TCRdb, limited to in-frame rearrangements. These files lack a portion of the clones; in checked studies, under half of the deficit traces to unresolved V genes, and the cause of the others is not known. For V, J and clone size, that table is used; D and trimming come from the DNA. This sample is represented by approximately 11,000 clones; around 86% of them were singletons. The ten biggest clones cover roughly 3.5% of the sample.

Patients underwent resection in Japan or China between the mid-2010s and the late 2010s. The histologic diagnosis of each case was independently confirmed on H&E slides by two lung cancer pathologists. To enrich premalignant or tumor cells for nucleic acid extraction, macro-dissection was performed after pathologic assessment. FFPE tissue was used for DNA isolation with the AllPrep DNA/RNA FFPE Kit. The data were obtained in a study of immune evolution from preneoplasia to lung adenocarcinoma (dated by TCRdb to the early 2020s). About the study as a whole: HLA loss of heterozygosity was found in under 8.5% of AIS, roughly 15% of MIA and roughly 33% of ADC lesions, and in no AAH lesions. The study used immune gene expression, TCR sequencing and multiplex immunofluorescence to profile the immune contexture of lung adenocarcinoma precursors and invasive adenocarcinoma. The immune data were combined with whole exome sequencing and methylation data from the same cohort of nodules. Class I HLA alleles were inferred from exome data with POLYSOLVER, and allele-specific HLA loss was detected with LOHHLA. According to the study, 80 to 130 samples were used for TCR sequencing. In total, the cohort included 53 patients with pulmonary nodules, all of whom underwent surgical resection. Resected precursor lesions (AAH, AIS, MIA) and invasive adenocarcinomas were compared with paired morphologically normal lung tissue. TCR sequencing data came from 51 patients. The sample size was set by how many specimens were available, not by a prior power calculation.

The CDR3, from cysteine to phenylalanine, totals 12 residues. Only the CDR3 DNA stays, 36 bases, in frame from base 1. Trimming takes 6 bases from V and 8 bases from J, and the germline ends sit 11 bases apart. CDR1 and CDR2 are read off the germline V gene as MDHEN and SYDVKM. Study-level results and caveats: Because all patients came from Japan and China, whether the findings apply to Western populations was uncertain. The highest top T cell clone frequencies were observed in normal lung, and a progressive decrease in top T cell clone frequencies appeared to occur from AAH through AIS, MIA and invasive adenocarcinoma. Normal lung showed the highest clonality, whereas later-stage lesions appeared to have higher T cell density and diversity but lower clonality. T cell clonality was highest in KRAS-mutant nodules compared with EGFR-mutant or double wild-type lesions. The findings reflected association rather than direct causation, and larger cohorts with long-term follow-up and longitudinal biopsies were considered necessary.

This TCR was sampled from a person in their 70s with invasive lung adenocarcinoma. The chain links TRBV28 with TRBJ2-1, with no D gene named confidently. The sequencing input was FFPE invasive lung adenocarcinoma tissue. The intended sense of this specimen's cell subset or site label: frankly invasive lung adenocarcinoma (ADC). The CDR3 region: CASRASRHEQFF. The sequenced DNA: TGTGCCAGCAGAGCCTCAAGGCATGAGCAGTTCTTC.